This TCR beta chain comes out of a study of T cell responses to AZD1222 COVID-19 vaccine. Sequencing used immunoSEQ multiplex PCR; TCRdb keeps in-frame clones, though not all of them. The sample lists about 56,000 clones; 65% to 90% were seen once. V shed 2 bases and J shed 4 bases, with 21 bases lying between them. The germline gives CDR1 SGHDT, CDR2 YYEEEE. The CDR3 extends over 17 amino acids. The material sequenced was peripheral blood, taken 28 days after the second AZD1222 dose. The chain links TRBV5-6 to TRBJ1-2; perhaps TRBD1 as D (5 bases). The TCR comes from an adult who received the AZD1222 COVID-19 vaccine. This CDR3 reads CASSLSLTVPKFYGYTF. CDR3 coding DNA: TGTGCCAGCAGCTTATCACTGACAGTCCCTAAATTCTATGGCTACACCTTC.